The sequence of this T cell receptor beta chain was determined in a study of T cells expressing NK-cell markers. Notes on the study in general: Whether the expanded NKG2C+ T cell clones recognized HCMV remained unclear. Topping the CD3+CD56-NKG2C+ fraction as well were these clonotypes, in a handful of donors. Dominant NKG2C+ clonotypes made up roughly 1.0-8% of CD8+ T cells in over five donors.

TCRdb re-analyzed the 5' RACE reads; it lists each CDR3 protein once, without DNA. The sample yields around 260,000 distinct CDR3 sequences, of which the top ten take up more than 3.5%. Germline CDR1 reads MNHNS; CDR2 reads SASEGT. The CDR3 is 15 amino acids. In the case of this clonotype: Antigen unknown.

The rearrangement links TRBV6-1 to TRBJ2-1. The sequenced sample consisted of blood T cells: a sorted CD56 or NKG2C T cell subset, CD4+ or CD8+ T cells, or bulk PBMC T cells (not recorded which). This TCR derives from a woman between 18 and 69 years old in good health. CDR3 amino acids: CASSGSGMSYNEQFF.